The rows below give T cell receptor beta chains drawn from one sample of a study of monozygotic twins with cystic fibrosis. The method was immunoSEQ multiplex PCR; TCRdb's version includes in-frame clones alone and lacks a portion of them. The sample contains about 32,000 clones, roughly nine tenths of which appear only once. Material: blood. These TCRs come from a girl aged 2-10 years with cystic fibrosis. The CDR3 runs from the conserved cysteine through the conserved F or W. The order of the fields is V gene, J gene, D gene, clone size, CDR3 protein, CDR3 DNA. A D gene is named only where the DNA matches it firmly. Expanded clones get a size class; other rows say once, few or many, or leave the size out.

v_gene: TRBV5-6
j_gene: TRBJ2-7
d_gene: TRBD2
abundance: .
CDR3aa: CASSLGGPSGLSYEQYF
CDR3nt: TGTGCCAGCAGCTTGGGAGGGCCTAGCGGACTCTCCTACGAGCAGTACTTC

v_gene: TRBV5-1
j_gene: TRBJ2-5
d_gene: TRBD1
abundance: .
CDR3aa: CASSRNGNRGFQETQYF
CDR3nt: TGCGCCAGCAGCCGAAATGGAAACAGGGGGTTCCAAGAGACCCAGTACTTC

v_gene: TRBV11-2
j_gene: TRBJ1-1
d_gene: .
abundance: .
CDR3aa: CASRETSGAFF
CDR3nt: TGTGCCAGCAGAGAGACCTCCGGAGCTTTCTTT

v_gene: TRBV27
j_gene: TRBJ1-6
d_gene: TRBD1
abundance: .
CDR3aa: CASSFSDRGHGSPLHF
CDR3nt: TGTGCCAGCAGTTTCTCCGACAGGGGGCACGGTTCACCCCTCCACTTT

v_gene: TRBV28
j_gene: TRBJ2-3
d_gene: .
abundance: .
CDR3aa: CASSFLDGTDTQYF
CDR3nt: TGTGCCAGCAGTTTTCTAGACGGCACAGATACGCAGTATTTT

v_gene: TRBV27
j_gene: TRBJ1-5
d_gene: .
abundance: .
CDR3aa: CASGGDQPQHF
CDR3nt: TGTGCCAGCGGGGGGGATCAGCCCCAGCATTTT

v_gene: TRBV5-6
j_gene: TRBJ2-7
d_gene: TRBD1
abundance: .
CDR3aa: CASSRPAGQGTYEQYF
CDR3nt: TGTGCCAGCAGCCGTCCCGCAGGACAGGGAACCTACGAGCAGTACTTC

v_gene: TRBV7-2
j_gene: TRBJ2-4
d_gene: .
abundance: .
CDR3aa: CASSLQGEDIQYF
CDR3nt: TGTGCCAGCAGTCTTCAGGGTGAGGACATTCAGTACTTC

v_gene: TRBV5-6
j_gene: TRBJ2-6
d_gene: .
abundance: .
CDR3aa: CASSLQGTGANVLTF
CDR3nt: TGTGCCAGCAGCTTGCAAGGTACTGGGGCCAACGTCCTGACTTTC

v_gene: TRBV13
j_gene: TRBJ1-2
d_gene: .
abundance: .
CDR3aa: CASSLGGGTYGYTF
CDR3nt: TGTGCCAGCAGCTTAGGTGGGGGGACCTATGGCTACACCTTC

v_gene: TRBV7-9
j_gene: TRBJ1-2
d_gene: .
abundance: .
CDR3aa: CASSIGEAVYGYTF
CDR3nt: TGTGCCAGCAGCATTGGGGAGGCAGTCTATGGCTACACCTTC

v_gene: TRBV5-6
j_gene: TRBJ2-1
d_gene: TRBD1
abundance: .
CDR3aa: CASSLGGDFWEQFF
CDR3nt: TGTGCCAGCAGCTTAGGGGGCGATTTTTGGGAGCAGTTCTTC

v_gene: TRBV5-1
j_gene: TRBJ2-1
d_gene: TRBD2
abundance: once
CDR3aa: CASRTSGGSSYNEQFF
CDR3nt: TGCGCCAGCAGGACTAGCGGGGGGTCGTCCTACAATGAGCAGTTCTTC

v_gene: TRBV14
j_gene: TRBJ2-5
d_gene: .
abundance: .
CDR3aa: CASSLGDGETQYF
CDR3nt: TGTGCCAGCAGCCTCGGAGACGGAGAGACCCAGTACTTC

v_gene: TRBV11-2
j_gene: TRBJ1-1
d_gene: .
abundance: .
CDR3aa: CASSLAPETEAFF
CDR3nt: TGTGCCAGCAGCTTAGCTCCTGAAACTGAAGCTTTCTTT

v_gene: TRBV25-1
j_gene: TRBJ1-6
d_gene: TRBD1
abundance: .
CDR3aa: CASQGSSYNSPLHF
CDR3nt: TGTGCCTCACAGGGGAGCTCCTATAATTCACCCCTCCACTTT

v_gene: TRBV19
j_gene: TRBJ1-5
d_gene: .
abundance: .
CDR3aa: CASSYLMGGHNQPQHF
CDR3nt: TGTGCCAGTAGTTACTTAATGGGTGGTCACAATCAGCCCCAGCATTTT

v_gene: TRBV7-8
j_gene: TRBJ1-5
d_gene: .
abundance: .
CDR3aa: CASSTDIQPQHF
CDR3nt: TGTGCCAGCAGCACGGACATTCAGCCCCAGCATTTT

v_gene: TRBV7-3
j_gene: TRBJ2-3
d_gene: .
abundance: .
CDR3aa: CASSLTWRDTQYF
CDR3nt: TGTGCCAGCAGCTTAACGTGGAGGGATACGCAGTATTTT

v_gene: TRBV6-4
j_gene: TRBJ1-3
d_gene: .
abundance: .
CDR3aa: CASMGPATLSSGNTIYF
CDR3nt: TGTGCCAGCATGGGGCCCGCGACCTTAAGCTCTGGAAACACCATATATTTT

v_gene: TRBV28
j_gene: TRBJ2-7
d_gene: TRBD2
abundance: .
CDR3aa: CASSFVVRGGSYEQYF
CDR3nt: TGTGCCAGCAGTTTCGTGGTGCGGGGGGGCTCCTACGAGCAGTACTTC

v_gene: TRBV4-1
j_gene: TRBJ2-1
d_gene: .
abundance: .
CDR3aa: CASSQETGLAYNEQFF
CDR3nt: TGCGCCAGCAGCCAAGAAACAGGACTGGCCTACAATGAGCAGTTCTTC

v_gene: TRBV4-1
j_gene: TRBJ1-2
d_gene: .
abundance: once
CDR3aa: CASSQAHDGANLNYGYTF
CDR3nt: TGCGCCAGCAGCCAAGCCCATGACGGAGCCAACCTTAACTATGGCTACACCTTC

v_gene: TRBV7-2
j_gene: TRBJ2-5
d_gene: TRBD2
abundance: .
CDR3aa: CASSLVWGLAGVETQYF
CDR3nt: TGTGCCAGCAGCTTAGTGTGGGGACTAGCGGGGGTAGAGACCCAGTACTTC

v_gene: TRBV4-3
j_gene: TRBJ2-2
d_gene: .
abundance: .
CDR3aa: CASSQDGVWQGMAGELFF
CDR3nt: TGCGCCAGCAGCCAAGACGGGGTTTGGCAGGGGATGGCCGGGGAGCTGTTTTTT

v_gene: TRBV5-4
j_gene: TRBJ2-3
d_gene: .
abundance: .
CDR3aa: CASSYLRVLGDTDTQYF
CDR3nt: TGTGCCAGCAGTTACCTTCGGGTGTTGGGGGACACAGATACGCAGTATTTT

v_gene: TRBV18
j_gene: TRBJ1-1
d_gene: .
abundance: once
CDR3aa: CASSLVKNTEAFF
CDR3nt: TGTGCCAGCTCACTAGTCAAGAACACTGAAGCTTTCTTT

v_gene: TRBV28
j_gene: TRBJ2-7
d_gene: TRBD1
abundance: .
CDR3aa: CASSPGGSEQYF
CDR3nt: TGTGCCAGCAGTCCAGGGGGCAGCGAGCAGTACTTC

v_gene: TRBV10-3
j_gene: TRBJ1-3
d_gene: .
abundance: .
CDR3aa: CAISGEGSGNTIYF
CDR3nt: TGTGCCATCAGTGGTGAGGGCTCTGGAAACACCATATATTTT

v_gene: TRBV9
j_gene: TRBJ2-2
d_gene: .
abundance: .
CDR3aa: CASSVWQNTGELFF
CDR3nt: TGTGCCAGCAGCGTATGGCAGAACACCGGGGAGCTGTTTTTT

v_gene: TRBV6-1
j_gene: TRBJ1-5
d_gene: .
abundance: .
CDR3aa: CASSEFSPRGSGQPQHF
CDR3nt: TGTGCCAGCAGTGAATTTTCCCCCAGGGGCTCGGGACAGCCCCAGCATTTT

v_gene: TRBV7-9
j_gene: TRBJ2-7
d_gene: .
abundance: .
CDR3aa: CASSAGYSYEQYF
CDR3nt: TGTGCCAGCAGCGCAGGGTACTCCTACGAGCAGTACTTC

v_gene: TRBV4-2
j_gene: TRBJ1-3
d_gene: .
abundance: few
CDR3aa: CASLSLDIGDGNTIYF
CDR3nt: TGTGCCAGCTTAAGTCTCGACATCGGAGATGGAAACACCATATATTTT

v_gene: TRBV7-9
j_gene: TRBJ2-3
d_gene: TRBD1
abundance: .
CDR3aa: CASSSRAPDRSTDTQYF
CDR3nt: TGTGCCAGCAGCTCAAGAGCTCCGGACAGGAGCACAGATACGCAGTATTTT

v_gene: TRBV5-6
j_gene: TRBJ1-5
d_gene: TRBD1
abundance: .
CDR3aa: CASSSAGTGNQPQHF
CDR3nt: TGTGCCAGCAGCTCCGCCGGGACAGGGAATCAGCCCCAGCATTTT

v_gene: TRBV5-1
j_gene: TRBJ2-7
d_gene: .
abundance: .
CDR3aa: CASSFNPWTASYEQYF
CDR3nt: TGCGCCAGCAGCTTCAACCCTTGGACAGCTTCCTACGAGCAGTACTTC

v_gene: TRBV5-4
j_gene: TRBJ2-1
d_gene: .
abundance: .
CDR3aa: CASSFGETAYNEQFF
CDR3nt: TGTGCCAGCAGCTTCGGCGAGACGGCCTACAATGAGCAGTTCTTC

v_gene: TRBV7-2
j_gene: TRBJ2-7
d_gene: TRBD2
abundance: .
CDR3aa: CASTERGLPSEQYF
CDR3nt: TGTGCCAGCACTGAGCGGGGGTTACCCAGCGAGCAGTACTTC

v_gene: TRBV11-2
j_gene: TRBJ1-6
d_gene: .
abundance: .
CDR3aa: CASSPLKGFSPLHF
CDR3nt: TGTGCCAGCAGCCCGTTGAAGGGATTCTCACCCCTCCACTTT

v_gene: TRBV18
j_gene: TRBJ1-1
d_gene: .
abundance: .
CDR3aa: CASSPGARNTEAFF
CDR3nt: TGTGCCAGCTCACCGGGGGCGCGGAACACTGAAGCTTTCTTT

v_gene: TRBV5-6
j_gene: TRBJ1-1
d_gene: .
abundance: .
CDR3aa: CASSLDRLGNTEAFF
CDR3nt: TGTGCCAGCAGCTTGGACAGGTTGGGGAACACTGAAGCTTTCTTT

v_gene: TRBV10-3
j_gene: TRBJ1-2
d_gene: .
abundance: .
CDR3aa: CAIAGLGDPHGYTF
CDR3nt: TGTGCCATCGCGGGTCTGGGAGATCCACATGGCTACACCTTC

v_gene: TRBV11-3
j_gene: TRBJ2-7
d_gene: .
abundance: .
CDR3aa: CASSRGAEQYF
CDR3nt: TGTGCCAGCAGCCGGGGGGCCGAGCAGTACTTC

v_gene: TRBV7-9
j_gene: TRBJ2-5
d_gene: .
abundance: .
CDR3aa: CASSFPGTETQYF
CDR3nt: TGTGCCAGCAGCTTCCCAGGGACAGAGACCCAGTACTTC

v_gene: TRBV30
j_gene: TRBJ1-2
d_gene: .
abundance: once
CDR3aa: CAWTPGVGYTF
CDR3nt: TGTGCCTGGACCCCGGGGGTAGGGTACACCTTC

v_gene: TRBV28
j_gene: TRBJ2-7
d_gene: TRBD1
abundance: once
CDR3aa: CASSQQGSFVQQYF
CDR3nt: TGTGCCAGCAGTCAACAGGGGTCTTTTGTACAGCAGTACTTC

v_gene: TRBV11-2
j_gene: TRBJ2-2
d_gene: .
abundance: .
CDR3aa: CASSLDGRSNTGELFF
CDR3nt: TGTGCCAGCAGCTTAGACGGCCGCTCGAACACCGGGGAGCTGTTTTTT

v_gene: TRBV6-4
j_gene: TRBJ1-1
d_gene: TRBD1
abundance: .
CDR3aa: CASSATGKGEAFF
CDR3nt: TGTGCCAGCAGTGCGACAGGGAAGGGTGAAGCTTTCTTT

v_gene: TRBV2
j_gene: TRBJ1-1
d_gene: TRBD1
abundance: once
CDR3aa: CASKGQGPRAFF
CDR3nt: TGTGCCAGCAAAGGACAGGGACCTCGGGCTTTCTTT

v_gene: TRBV6-5
j_gene: TRBJ2-3
d_gene: .
abundance: .
CDR3aa: CASSYGTGATDTQYF
CDR3nt: TGTGCCAGCAGTTATGGTACAGGAGCCACAGATACGCAGTATTTT

v_gene: TRBV7-9
j_gene: TRBJ1-2
d_gene: TRBD1
abundance: .
CDR3aa: CASSLPDRGHGGYTF
CDR3nt: TGTGCCAGCAGCTTACCTGACAGGGGGCACGGTGGCTACACCTTC

v_gene: TRBV9
j_gene: TRBJ2-2
d_gene: .
abundance: .
CDR3aa: CASSVADKTGELFF
CDR3nt: TGTGCCAGCAGCGTAGCGGACAAGACCGGGGAGCTGTTTTTT

v_gene: TRBV7-2
j_gene: TRBJ2-7
d_gene: TRBD1
abundance: .
CDR3aa: CASSLDRDSSYEQYF
CDR3nt: TGTGCCAGCAGCTTAGACAGGGACAGCTCCTACGAGCAGTACTTC